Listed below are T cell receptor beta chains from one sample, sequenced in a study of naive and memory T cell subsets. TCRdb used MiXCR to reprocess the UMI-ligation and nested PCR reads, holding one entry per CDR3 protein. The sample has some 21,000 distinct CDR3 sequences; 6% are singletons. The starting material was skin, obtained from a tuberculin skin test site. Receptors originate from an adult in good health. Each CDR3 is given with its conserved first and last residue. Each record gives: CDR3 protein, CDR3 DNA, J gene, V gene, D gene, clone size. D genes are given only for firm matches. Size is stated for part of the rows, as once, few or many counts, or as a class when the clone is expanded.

CASRGEGAMSLAKNIQYF	TGCGCCAGCAGGGGGGAAGGAGCGATGTCACTAGCCAAAAACATTCAGTACTTC	TRBJ2-4	TRBV23-1	NA	NA
CASSQSGSASTDTQYF	TGTGCCAGCAGCCAATCCGGGAGCGCTAGCACAGATACGCAGTATTTT	TRBJ2-3	TRBV4-2	NA	many
CSATGLAGTADTQYF	TGCAGTGCTACAGGACTAGCCGGGACCGCAGATACGCAGTATTTT	TRBJ2-3	TRBV20-1	TRBD2	medium-sized
CASSLAVSSGSRRDNEQFF	TGTGCCAGCAGCTTGGCCGTGTCTAGCGGGAGCCGCCGGGACAATGAGCAGTTCTTC	TRBJ2-1	TRBV5-4	TRBD2	many
CASSLSGRAVDKNIQYF	TGTGCCAGCAGCTTAAGCGGGAGGGCCGTCGACAAAAACATTCAGTACTTC	TRBJ2-4	TRBV7-9	TRBD2	many
CASGQGDNQPQHF	TGTGCCAGCGGACAGGGGGACAATCAGCCCCAGCATTTT	TRBJ1-5	TRBV2	TRBD1	many
CASSGNQKPNQPQHF	TGTGCCAGCAGCGGCAACCAAAAGCCTAATCAGCCCCAGCATTTT	TRBJ1-5	TRBV6-2/TRBV6-3	NA	many
CASSLGGTYGYTF	TGTGCCAGCAGTTTGGGGGGAACATATGGCTACACCTTC	TRBJ1-2	TRBV28	NA	NA
CASSLIAGGPGQFF	TGCGCCAGCAGCTTAATAGCGGGAGGGCCGGGGCAGTTCTTC	TRBJ2-1	TRBV5-1	TRBD2	few
CSASPGTSQETQYF	TGCAGTGCTAGCCCCGGGACATCTCAAGAGACCCAGTACTTC	TRBJ2-5	TRBV20-1	NA	many
CASSLSGTRERETQYF	TGTGCCAGCAGTTTATCCGGGACTAGGGAACGGGAGACCCAGTACTTC	TRBJ2-5	TRBV28	TRBD2	NA
CASSATGSHEKLFF	TGTGCCAGCAGCGCGACAGGATCGCATGAAAAACTGTTTTTT	TRBJ1-4	TRBV6-2/TRBV6-3	NA	few
CASSLGSAEQPQHF	TGCGCCAGCAGCTTGGGTTCCGCGGAACAGCCCCAGCATTTT	TRBJ1-5	TRBV5-1	NA	few
CASSFRTRTEAFF	TGTGCCAGCAGTTTTAGGACGCGCACTGAAGCTTTCTTT	TRBJ1-1	TRBV12-3/TRBV12-4	NA	NA
CASSPGQGRMNTEAFF	TGCGCCAGCAGTCCAGGACAGGGCCGCATGAACACTGAAGCTTTCTTT	TRBJ1-1	TRBV5-1	TRBD1	many
CASSPRGGPPQHF	TGTGCCAGCAGCCCAAGGGGAGGTCCGCCCCAGCATTTT	TRBJ1-5	TRBV3-1	NA	many
CSAPVPVFQIGDEQFF	TGCAGTGCTCCCGTACCCGTGTTCCAGATAGGGGATGAGCAGTTCTTC	TRBJ2-1	TRBV20-1	NA	many
CASSDSWKGNTEAFF	TGTGCCAGCAGTGACTCCTGGAAGGGGAACACTGAAGCTTTCTTT	TRBJ1-1	TRBV6-5	NA	many
CASTKTRAAHASTQYF	TGTGCCAGCACCAAGACCAGGGCGGCCCACGCATCAACCCAGTACTTC	TRBJ2-5	TRBV21-1	NA	many
CASGSTPRTSARTDTQYF	TGTGCTAGTGGTTCCACACCCCGGACTAGCGCCCGCACAGATACGCAGTATTTT	TRBJ2-3	TRBV12-5	TRBD2	many
CSARDWASGRGDEQFF	TGCAGTGCTAGAGATTGGGCTAGCGGGAGAGGCGATGAGCAGTTCTTC	TRBJ2-1	TRBV20-1	TRBD2	NA
CASSLGGRWNTEAFF	TGTGCCAGCAGCCTCGGGGGGCGGTGGAACACTGAAGCTTTCTTT	TRBJ1-1	TRBV7-2	NA	NA
CASSLGQGGYNEQFF	TGTGCCAGCAGCTTAGGACAGGGCGGATACAATGAGCAGTTCTTC	TRBJ2-1	TRBV11-2	TRBD1	many
CASSIAKRENEQFF	TGTGCCAGTAGTATAGCCAAAAGGGAAAATGAGCAGTTCTTC	TRBJ2-1	TRBV19	NA	few
CASSPRDTAGELFF	TGCGCCAGCAGTCCCCGGGACACCGCCGGGGAGCTGTTTTTT	TRBJ2-2	TRBV5-1	NA	few
CASSRPEAGQLQETQYF	TGCGCCAGCAGTCGACCCGAAGCCGGGCAATTACAAGAGACCCAGTACTTC	TRBJ2-5	TRBV23-1	NA	many
CASSATGGGGELFF	TGTGCCAGCAGCGCGACGGGAGGCGGCGGGGAGCTGTTTTTT	TRBJ2-2	TRBV7-9	TRBD2	NA
CSARPTGHYGSYNEQFF	TGCAGTGCCAGACCCACAGGGCATTATGGCTCCTACAATGAGCAGTTCTTC	TRBJ2-1	TRBV20-1	NA	many
CASMKTGGTDTQYF	TGTGCCAGTATGAAGACAGGGGGTACAGATACGCAGTATTTT	TRBJ2-3	TRBV19	TRBD1	many
CASSRANTEAFF	TGTGCCAGCAGTCGCGCGAACACTGAAGCTTTCTTT	TRBJ1-1	TRBV12-3/TRBV12-4	NA	many
CSARVPADKGWSYEQYF	TGCAGTGCTAGAGTTCCGGCGGATAAGGGGTGGTCCTACGAGCAGTACTTC	TRBJ2-7	TRBV20-1	NA	few
CASSLGIPESKQYF	TGTGCCAGCAGCTTAGGAATACCCGAATCGAAGCAGTACTTC	TRBJ2-7	TRBV27	NA	many
CSATPGTGGQPQHF	TGCAGTGCTACGCCGGGAACAGGGGGACAGCCCCAGCATTTT	TRBJ1-5	TRBV20-1	TRBD1	medium-sized
CASSSSRTGGTNTEAFF	TGTGCCAGCAGTTCCTCCCGGACAGGTGGGACGAACACTGAAGCTTTCTTT	TRBJ1-1	TRBV6-5	TRBD1	many
CAWRNPGRGIGELFF	TGTGCCTGGAGGAATCCGGGACGGGGAATCGGGGAGCTGTTTTTT	TRBJ2-2	TRBV30	NA	NA
CASSLGLAAAGELFF	TGCGCCAGCAGCCTCGGACTAGCGGCGGCCGGGGAGCTGTTTTTT	TRBJ2-2	TRBV5-1	TRBD2	many
CASSLRPLGTDTQYF	TGTGCCAGCAGCTTAAGGCCTTTGGGCACAGATACGCAGTATTTT	TRBJ2-3	TRBV7-2	NA	many
CAWGTGVQPQHF	TGTGCCTGGGGGACAGGGGTTCAGCCCCAGCATTTT	TRBJ1-5	TRBV30	TRBD1	few
CASSPSGGRLWETQYF	TGTGCCAGCAGCCCGAGTGGGGGAAGGTTATGGGAGACCCAGTACTTC	TRBJ2-5	TRBV3-1	NA	many
CASSPPTGTSGTDTQYF	TGTGCCAGCAGTCCCCCGACCGGGACTAGCGGGACAGATACGCAGTATTTT	TRBJ2-3	TRBV12-3/TRBV12-4	TRBD2	many
CASSFGQATEAFF	TGTGCCAGCAGTTTCGGGCAGGCCACTGAAGCTTTCTTT	TRBJ1-1	TRBV28	NA	few
CASSPPAVTSRGETQYF	TGTGCCAGCTCACCACCAGCGGTCACTTCTCGCGGGGAGACCCAGTACTTC	TRBJ2-5	TRBV18	NA	NA
CASSLTSGREVIAADTQYF	TGTGCCAGCAGCTTGACTAGCGGGAGAGAGGTTATCGCGGCAGATACGCAGTATTTT	TRBJ2-3	TRBV5-4	TRBD2	NA
CATRERGYFTGELFF	TGTGCCACCCGTGAGCGGGGGTACTTCACCGGGGAGCTGTTTTTT	TRBJ2-2	TRBV6-5	TRBD2	many
CASSPAGRNEQFF	TGTGCCAGCAGTCCTGCGGGGAGGAATGAGCAGTTCTTC	TRBJ2-1	TRBV7-9	NA	NA
CASSPPRELTLYGYTF	TGTGCCAGCAGCCCCCCCAGAGAACTCACCCTATATGGCTACACCTTC	TRBJ1-2	TRBV7-9	NA	few
CASSIAYRASGGNEQFF	TGTGCCAGTAGTATAGCCTATAGGGCTAGCGGGGGTAATGAGCAGTTCTTC	TRBJ2-1	TRBV19	TRBD2	many
CASTTSGTPNEQFF	TGTGCCAGCACCACCTCCGGGACTCCCAATGAGCAGTTCTTC	TRBJ2-1	TRBV7-6	NA	many
CASSWTSEQETQYF	TGTGCCAGCAGTTGGACTAGCGAACAAGAGACCCAGTACTTC	TRBJ2-5	TRBV6-6	TRBD2	few
CASSRSPSNQPQHF	TGTGCCAGCAGTCGGTCGCCGAGCAATCAGCCCCAGCATTTT	TRBJ1-5	TRBV28	NA	many
CASSQVSSYEQYF	TGTGCCAGCAGTCAAGTTAGCTCCTACGAGCAGTACTTC	TRBJ2-7	TRBV7-9	NA	many
CASSPPTSGLLNNEQFF	TGTGCCAGCTCACCACCGACTAGCGGACTACTTAACAATGAGCAGTTCTTC	TRBJ2-1	TRBV18	TRBD2	many
CSAREQGGLTYGYTF	TGCAGTGCTAGAGAACAGGGAGGGTTAACCTATGGCTACACCTTC	TRBJ1-2	TRBV20-1	NA	many
CASRDSIAKNIQYF	TGTGCCAGCCGGGACTCCATAGCCAAAAACATTCAGTACTTC	TRBJ2-4	TRBV4-2	NA	few
CASSLRPGDSAQYF	TGTGCCAGCAGCCTACGTCCCGGGGACAGCGCCCAGTACTTC	TRBJ2-5	TRBV3-1	TRBD1	many